This T cell receptor beta chain was profiled in a study of cytomegalovirus exposure and HLA in healthy donors. Clones were sequenced by immunoSEQ multiplex PCR, and TCRdb holds only the in-frame ones, with some missing. The sample lists 68,000 or so clones; roughly nine tenths were seen once. The CDR3 loop spans 15 amino acids. Trimming took 4 bases from V and 1 from J, leaving 13 bases between them. Germline loops: CDR1 SGHTA, CDR2 FQGNSA. The gene calls are TRBV7-2 and TRBJ1-1; D is ambiguous. The sequence was collected from a man between 18 and 35 years old in good health and CMV-seronegative. The sequenced sample was PBMCs. The CDR3 nucleotides read TGTGCCAGCAGCTCCAGGAGGCGATGGAACACTGAAGCTTTCTTT. Amino acids: CASSSRRRWNTEAFF.